A selection of T cell receptor beta chains follows, all from one sample in a study of beta chain bispecific antibodies for T cell cancers. No antigen has been assigned to these receptors. TCRdb independently ran MiXCR on the 5' RACE reads; one entry per CDR3 protein. The data contain tens of thousands of distinct CDR3 sequences, over 2% of them singletons. The sequencing input was healthy donor T cells cultured with leukemia cells. Every receptor here comes from a human donor in good health. Some clones in this sample may be carry-over from other donors' samples. CDR3s include the opening cysteine and the closing phenylalanine or tryptophan. D genes are given only for firm matches. The size field is filled for only some rows; it gives once, few, many or a size class.

J: TRBJ2-1
size: many
D: .
V: TRBV5-1
DNA: TGCGCCAGCAGCTTAACGGGGCAGTCCTACAATGAGCAGTTCTTC
CDR3: CASSLTGQSYNEQFF

J: TRBJ2-2
size: many
D: .
V: TRBV7-3
DNA: TGTGCCAGCAGCCCCGGACAGGGAGGGACCGGGGAGCTGTTTTTT
CDR3: CASSPGQGGTGELFF

J: TRBJ2-1
size: many
D: .
V: TRBV7-9
DNA: TGTGCCAGCAGCCCGACCTGGAGCGGACCCTACAATGAGCAGTTCTTC
CDR3: CASSPTWSGPYNEQFF

J: TRBJ1-6
size: many
D: .
V: TRBV27
DNA: TGTGCCAGCAGTTTCGGGGAGTATAATTCACCCCTCCACTTT
CDR3: CASSFGEYNSPLHF

J: TRBJ2-7
size: many
D: .
V: TRBV16
DNA: TGTGCCAGCAGCCAATTGTCGTCGGGGGAGCAGTACTTC
CDR3: CASSQLSSGEQYF

J: TRBJ2-5
size: .
D: .
V: TRBV5-5
DNA: TGTGCCAGCAGCTTTCACCGCCAGGAGACCCAGTACTTC
CDR3: CASSFHRQETQYF

J: TRBJ2-1
size: many
D: .
V: TRBV12-2
DNA: TGTGCAAGTCGCTTAGATCTTCACCTTTACAATGAGCAGTTCTTC
CDR3: CASRLDLHLYNEQFF

J: TRBJ2-1
size: many
D: .
V: TRBV5-1
DNA: TGCGCCAGCAGCTTGGATCCGGGAAGTGGCTACAATGAGCAGTTCTTC
CDR3: CASSLDPGSGYNEQFF

J: TRBJ2-1
size: many
D: .
V: TRBV29-1
DNA: TGCAGCGTTAAAACCGGGACCGAGTACAATGAGCAGTTCTTC
CDR3: CSVKTGTEYNEQFF

J: TRBJ2-1
size: many
D: .
V: TRBV10-3
DNA: TGTGCCCACAACCGGGACCCAAATCGGAATGAGCAGTTCTTC
CDR3: CAHNRDPNRNEQFF

J: TRBJ1-5
size: few
D: .
V: TRBV7-9
DNA: TGTGCCAGCAGCGCCCAGCATCAGCCCCAGCATTTT
CDR3: CASSAQHQPQHF

J: TRBJ2-1
size: many
D: .
V: TRBV27
DNA: TGTGCCAGCAGTCCATGGGGGGGCAGGTCCCATGAGCAGTTCTTC
CDR3: CASSPWGGRSHEQFF

J: TRBJ2-5
size: few
D: TRBD1
V: TRBV7-8
DNA: TGTGCCAGCAGCCCCCCCGACAGGGGTTTGCAAGAGACCCAGTACTTC
CDR3: CASSPPDRGLQETQYF

J: TRBJ2-1
size: many
D: TRBD1
V: TRBV2
DNA: TGTGCCAGCAGTGAACTTCCGCGTTCAGGGGGCAATGAGCAGTTCTTC
CDR3: CASSELPRSGGNEQFF

J: TRBJ2-3
size: many
D: .
V: TRBV27
DNA: TGTGCCAGCAGCCACCTGCCCGGGCAGGGGGGGTCAGATACGCAGTATTTT
CDR3: CASSHLPGQGGSDTQYF